These 13 T cell receptor beta chains came from one sample sequenced in a study of blood T cell repertoires in COVID-19. TCRdb's copy holds only in-frame clones and misses some; the assay was immunoSEQ multiplex PCR. The sample gives around 250,000 clones, around 90% of which show up once; about 2.9% is in the top ten. Sequencing was performed on PBMCs or T cells enriched from blood (not recorded which). The source of these receptors is a woman between 40 and 50 years old who had been exposed to COVID-19.

In its sample, this clone was seen a few times. This chain uses TRBV6-2 or TRBV6-3 with TRBJ2-7; D not resolved. V lost 0 bases and J 2 bases, leaving 14 bases between the germline ends. The CDR3 spans 16 residues. CDR1 and CDR2 from the germline V gene are MNHEY and SVGEGT. The DNA for the CDR3 is TGTGCCAGCAGTTACTCCTTGGCAGAAGTCACCTACGAGCAGTACGTC. Translation: CASSYSLAEVTYEQYV.

The chain is built from TRBV12-2 and TRBJ2-4; the listed D gene, TRBD1, was not tested against the DNA. TRBV12-2 is a pseudogene. This CDR3 spans 17 amino acids. The CDR3 DNA sequence: TGTGCAAGTCGCTCCCGGGACACTTTATTAGCCAAAAACATTCAGTACTTC. This gives the protein CASRSRDTLLAKNIQYF.

The J gene is TRBJ2-7, the V gene TRBV5-4; weak D call: TRBD2 (6 bases). The CDR3 spans 14 residues. Germline assignment: CDR1 SGHNT and CDR2 YYREEE (reference sequence). V lost 4 bases and J lost 2, with 13 bases in between. CDR3: CASSPRPGAYEQYF. The CDR3 coding sequence is TGTGCCAGCAGCCCACGCCCGGGAGCCTACGAGCAGTACTTC. Filled out from reference TRBV5-4 and TRBJ2-7, the complete variable domain reads ETGVTQSPTHLIKTRGQQVTLRCSSQSGHNTVSWYQQALGQGPQFIFQYYREEENGRGNFPPRFSGLQFPNYSSELNVNALELDDSALYLCASSPRPGAYEQYFGPGTRLTVT.

The chain joins TRBV9 to TRBJ2-2; weak D call: TRBD1 (6 bases). The V gene's germline CDR1 is SGDLS and CDR2 YYNGEE. V was cut by 6 bases and J by 6 bases, with 12 bases left in between. The CDR3 has 13 amino acids. CDR3 DNA: TGTGCCAGCAACCTAAAGGGGGCCGGGGAGCTGTTTTTT. It translates to CASNLKGAGELFF.

This clone was counted a few times. J is TRBJ1-2 and V is TRBV3-1 (or the pseudogene TRBV3-2); unclear D gene. The germline V gene has CDR1 LGHDT and CDR2 YNNKEL (reference sequence). Trimming pared 2 bases from V and 4 bases from J, leaving 14 bases between. The CDR3 is 15 residues long. The DNA for the CDR3 is TGTGCCAGCAGCCAATTGCAGGCGGGCGCCTATGGCTACACCTTC. Protein: CASSQLQAGAYGYTF.

This chain joins TRBV15 and TRBJ2-3; 7 nucleotides match TRBD2. Germline CDR1 is LNHNV and CDR2 is YYDKDF (reference sequence). Unmatched junction bases numbered 6, after V lost 3 bases and J lost 0 bases. The CDR3 sequence is 16 residues long. CDR3 region: CATSRESGTSTDTQYF. CDR3 coding DNA: TGTGCCACCAGCAGGGAGAGCGGGACTAGCACAGATACGCAGTATTTT. Full variable domain (outside the CDR3, taken from reference TRBV15 and TRBJ2-3): DAMVIQNPRYQVTQFGKPVTLSCSQTLNHNVMYWYQQKSSQAPKLLFHYYDKDFNNEADTPDNFQSRRPNTSFCFLDIRSPGLGDTAMYLCATSRESGTSTDTQYFGPGTRLTVL.

In its sample, this clone was seen once. The chain carries TRBV2 and TRBJ2-5; D call uncertain. This CDR3 contains 13 residues. Germline loops: CDR1 SNHLY, CDR2 FYNNEI. Trimming removed 3 bases from V and 4 bases from J, with 9 bases in between. This chain's CDR3 is CASSDQQRETQYF. CDR3 DNA sequence: TGTGCCAGCAGTGATCAGCAGCGAGAGACCCAGTACTTC.

The V call is TRBV7-3, the J call TRBJ2-2; TRBD1 is a possible D gene (6 bases). Between the trimmed V and J ends, which lost 7 bases and 4 bases, there was a span of 19 bases. Germline values: CDR1 SGHTA, CDR2 FQGTGA. The CDR3 loop spans 16 amino acids. CDR3 in amino acids: CASTPLQGATTGELFF. CDR3 nucleotides: TGTGCCAGCACACCTTTACAGGGTGCGACCACCGGGGAGCTGTTTTTT.

The chain is built from TRBV6-5 and TRBJ2-5; 10 bases map to TRBD1. Germline CDR1 reads MNHEY; CDR2 reads SVGAGI. CDR3 length: 14 amino acids. Germline trimming cut 6 bases from V and 4 bases from J; bases unmatched to any gene: 5. The DNA of the CDR3 is TGTGCCAGCAGGGAGGACAGGGGGGGAGAGACCCAGTACTTC. Its translation is CASREDRGGETQYF.

This clone was found once. The J gene is TRBJ2-2, the V gene TRBV27; D is perhaps TRBD1 (7 bases). This CDR3 is 14 amino acids long. V was cut by 9 bases and J by 6 bases, with 17 bases left in between. The V gene's germline CDR1 is MNHEY and CDR2 SMNVEV (reference sequence). CDR3 loop: CASRRQGGAGELFF. CDR3 in DNA: TGTGCCAGTCGTAGACAGGGAGGTGCCGGGGAGCTGTTTTTT.

The chain carries TRBV19 and TRBJ2-3, with TRBD2 identical over 8 bases. CDR1 and CDR2 from the germline V gene are LNHDA and SQIVND (reference sequence). The CDR3 is made up of 15 amino acids. J was trimmed by 5 bases and V by 3 bases; bases with no gene match: 7. The CDR3 here is CASSISGNEGDTQYF. CDR3 DNA sequence: TGTGCCAGTAGTATTAGCGGGAATGAAGGAGATACGCAGTATTTT.

V gene TRBV11-1 combines with J gene TRBJ1-4; D is uncertain. Germline assignment: CDR1 SGHAT and CDR2 FQDESV (reference sequence). The V gene lost 3 bases and the J gene lost 7 bases, with 15 bases spanning the gap. The CDR3 is 15 residues long. CDR3 sequence (DNA): TGTGCCAGCAGCTTCTCTATAACGGAGAGTGAAAAACTGTTTTTT. Its protein is CASSFSITESEKLFF. Full variable domain (missing parts from reference TRBV11-1 and TRBJ1-4): EAEVAQSPRYKITEKSQAVAFWCDPISGHATLYWYRQILGQGPELLVQFQDESVVDDSQLPKDRFSAERLKGVDSTLKIQPAELGDSAMYLCASSFSITESEKLFFGSGTQLSVL.

The chain has TRBV20-1 and TRBJ2-1; D remains unclear. V dropped 6 bases and J dropped 9 bases, with 12 bases sitting between them. The CDR3 runs 11 residues. Germline values: CDR1 DFQATT, CDR2 SNEGSKA (reference sequence). The CDR3 sequence is CSAPLVAEQFF. The CDR3, as DNA: TGCAGTGCCCCGTTAGTAGCTGAGCAGTTCTTC.